The 9 T cell receptor beta chains below all came from one sample that was sequenced in a study of shared clonotypes between healthy human individuals. The protocol was immunoSEQ multiplex PCR, while the TCRdb copy is restricted to in-frame clones and leaves out a portion. The data show 980,000 or so clones, around three quarters seen once. Sequencing was performed on memory CD4+ T cells sorted from blood. As for subset: CD45RA-negative fraction. The receptors come from a man between 18 and 29 years old in good health.

V and J are TRBV19 and TRBJ1-2; 7 bases line up with TRBD1. Germline trimming cut 8 bases from V and 8 bases from J; bases unmatched to any gene: 5. Per the germline V gene, CDR1 is LNHDA and CDR2 is SQIVND (reference sequence). The CDR3 has 11 amino acids. CDR3 in amino acids: CASRQGGGYTF. CDR3 bases: TGTGCCAGTCGGCAGGGGGGCGGCTACACCTTC.

The chain joins TRBV6-5 to TRBJ1-1, with unresolved D. V was clipped by 6 bases and J by 1 base, with 6 bases between them. Per the germline V gene, CDR1 is MNHEY and CDR2 is SVGAGI. The length of the CDR3 is 12 residues. The CDR3 protein is CASSLKNTEAFF. The CDR3 DNA sequence: TGTGCCAGCAGCCTGAAGAACACTGAAGCTTTCTTT.

This clone was seen at least ten times. This chain uses TRBV30 with TRBJ2-2, with 13 bases that match TRBD2. Germline assignment: CDR1 GTSNPN and CDR2 SVGIG (reference sequence). The CDR3 covers 15 residues. After removal of 5 bases from V and 5 bases from J, the junction contained 5 bases not matched to a gene. The CDR3 coding sequence is TGTGCCTGGGTTCCGGGACTAGCGGGAACCGGGGAGCTGTTTTTT. This translates into CAWVPGLAGTGELFF. Combining the CDR3 with reference TRBV30 and TRBJ2-2 gives the whole variable domain SQTIHQWPATLVQPVGSPLSLECTVEGTSNPNLYWYRQAAGRGLQLLFYSVGIGQISSEVPQNLSASRPQDRQFILSSKKLLLSDSGFYLCAWVPGLAGTGELFFGEGSRLTVL.

With regard to this clone: The sample contains more than one DNA sequence encoding this CDR3. V usage is TRBV30 and J usage is TRBJ2-4, with D unresolved. The CDR3 sequence is 13 residues long. V lost 2 bases and J 0 bases, leaving 5 bases between the germline ends. The germline V gene encodes CDR1 GTSNPN and CDR2 SVGIG (reference sequence). CDR3 DNA sequence: TGTGCCTGGAGTCTCCTAGCCAAAAACATTCAGTACTTC. This gives the protein CAWSLLAKNIQYF.

This clone was found a few times. V is TRBV6-1 and J is TRBJ2-2; 7 bases map to TRBD1. Germline values: CDR1 MNHNS, CDR2 SASEGT. This CDR3 is built from 14 residues. J gave up 4 bases and V 10 bases, and 9 bases lay outside the gene matches. The DNA for the CDR3 is TGTGCCACCCTAAAGGGGGCATCCACCGGGGAGCTGTTTTTT. Its translation: CATLKGASTGELFF.

The V call is TRBV5-1, the J call TRBJ1-2; D unclear. The V end lost 0 bases, the J end lost 4 bases, and 22 bases lay between the germline ends. Germline loops: CDR1 SGHRS, CDR2 YFSETQ. This CDR3 is 18 amino acids long. The CDR3 bases are TGCGCCAGCAGCTTGGTCACAGCAGCCCAACTCACCTTCTATGGCTACACCTTC. Translated: CASSLVTAAQLTFYGYTF. Filled out from reference TRBV5-1 and TRBJ1-2, the complete variable domain reads KAGVTQTPRYLIKTRGQQVTLSCSPISGHRSVSWYQQTPGQGLQFLFEYFSETQRNKGNFPGRFSGRQFSNSRSEMNVSTLELGDSALYLCASSLVTAAQLTFYGYTFGSGTRLTVV.

This clone showed up just once. Other DNA sequences from this sample encode an identical CDR3 as well. CDR3 nucleotide sequence: TGTGCCTGGAGCGGAGGAAGCAATCAGCCCCAGCATTTT. As protein: CAWSGGSNQPQHF. J is TRBJ1-5 and V is TRBV30; D gene unclear. The CDR3 totals 13 residues. V was shortened by 3 bases and J by 1 base, with 7 bases between the two germline ends. CDR1 is GTSNPN, CDR2 SVGIG, per germline (reference sequence). The full variable domain, with the rest looked up from reference TRBV30 and TRBJ1-5, is SQTIHQWPATLVQPVGSPLSLECTVEGTSNPNLYWYRQAAGRGLQLLFYSVGIGQISSEVPQNLSASRPQDRQFILSSKKLLLSDSGFYLCAWSGGSNQPQHFGDGTRLSIL.

The gene calls are TRBV30 and TRBJ1-4; the match to TRBD1 covers 7 bases. Germline assignment: CDR1 GTSNPN and CDR2 SVGIG (reference sequence). The CDR3 runs 15 residues. Losses at the gene ends were 5 bases for V and 5 bases for J; bases not matched to a gene: 11. DNA of the CDR3: TGTGCCTGGGGCAACAACAGGGGCCCAAATGAAAAACTGTTTTTT. The encoded protein is CAWGNNRGPNEKLFF.

As to this clone: One end of the junction is discordant with germline, which a read error may explain. The chain recombines TRBV7-7 with TRBJ2-1, with D perhaps being TRBD1 or TRBD2 (5 bases each). The CDR3 totals 16 residues. Germline V CDR1 and CDR2: SSHAT, FNYEAQ (reference sequence). DNA for the CDR3: TGTGCTAGCAGCCGAGGGGCAGGGAGCTCCTACAATGAGCAGTTCTTC. Translating gives CASSRGAGSSYNEQFF.